The next 27 T cell receptor beta chains were all read from a single sample in a study of T cell responses to AZD1222 COVID-19 vaccine. The assay was immunoSEQ multiplex PCR, and TCRdb's table has in-frame clones only and misses some. The table records about 120,000 clones, 80% to 90% of them present only once. This specimen was peripheral blood, taken on day 0 of MenACWY control vaccination. The receptors come from an adult in good health.

The chain couples TRBV11-2 to TRBJ1-6, with D possibly TRBD1 on 5 matching bases. Germline CDR1 and CDR2: SGHAT and FQNNGV. Trimming pared 3 bases from V and 3 bases from J, leaving 9 bases between. This CDR3 has 15 residues. CDR3 loop: CASSFLTGYNSPLHF. For the CDR3, the DNA is TGTGCCAGCAGCTTCCTAACAGGCTATAATTCACCCCTCCACTTT.

This chain connects TRBV4-3 to TRBJ1-1; no definite D call. CDR1 is LGHNA, CDR2 YSLEER, per germline. This CDR3 has 14 residues. Trimming pared 0 bases from V and 1 base from J, leaving 6 bases between. CDR3 in DNA: TGCGCCAGCAGCCAAGATAAAGCGAACACTGAAGCTTTCTTT. Its translation is CASSQDKANTEAFF.

The CDR3 sequence is CASSADRDTGELFF. CDR3 coding DNA: TGTGCCAGCAGTGCAGACAGGGACACCGGGGAGCTGTTTTTT. The chain links TRBV25-1 to TRBJ2-2; 7 positions agree with TRBD1. J lost 3 bases, V lost 4 bases, and 2 bases had no gene match. This CDR3 spans 14 amino acids. Germline V gene sequence: CDR1 MGHDK, CDR2 SYGVNS.

J is TRBJ1-2 and V is TRBV12-3 or TRBV12-4; 7 bases line up with TRBD1. The V and J ends lost 8 bases and 4 bases, in that order; junction bases with no gene match: 7. The CDR3 loop spans 13 amino acids. CDR3 DNA sequence: TGTGCCAGCCGAGGGACAGCGCCCTATGGCTACACCTTC. It is translated as CASRGTAPYGYTF.

The V call is TRBV5-1, the J call TRBJ1-1, with D perhaps matching TRBD1 (5 bases). V lost 4 bases and J lost 4, with 11 bases in between. The CDR3 consists of 13 residues. Germline V lookup: CDR1 SGHRS, CDR2 YFSETQ. This CDR3 is CASSPDTFTEAFF. CDR3 sequence (DNA): TGCGCCAGCAGCCCGGACACTTTCACTGAAGCTTTCTTT. Filled out from reference TRBV5-1 and TRBJ1-1, the complete variable domain reads KAGVTQTPRYLIKTRGQQVTLSCSPISGHRSVSWYQQTPGQGLQFLFEYFSETQRNKGNFPGRFSGRQFSNSRSEMNVSTLELGDSALYLCASSPDTFTEAFFGQGTRLTVV.

J is TRBJ1-2 and V is TRBV7-9; D unclear. There are 14 residues in the CDR3. The V gene's germline CDR1 is SEHNR and CDR2 FQNEAQ (reference sequence). V lost 1 base and J lost 4, with 10 bases in between. The CDR3: CASSLVGPPYGYTF. CDR3 sequence (DNA): TGTGCCAGCAGCTTAGTAGGCCCTCCCTATGGCTACACCTTC.

The J gene is TRBJ1-4, the V gene TRBV9; D is unresolved. The CDR3 totals 15 residues. V gave up 0 bases and J gave up 4 bases, with 10 bases separating them. CDR1 and CDR2 (germline): SGDLS, YYNGEE. The CDR3 loop reads CASSVAIAINEKLFF. In nucleotides, the CDR3 is TGTGCCAGCAGCGTAGCGATCGCTATTAATGAAAAACTGTTTTTT.

This clone was picked up a small number of times. J is TRBJ1-5 and V is TRBV4-1, with D unresolved. With 1 base removed from V and 4 bases from J, the gap between germline ends came to 11 bases. Germline-derived CDR1 and CDR2 are MGHRA and YSYEKL. The CDR3 consists of 15 residues. The CDR3 protein is CASSQGDTFNQPQHF. The CDR3 nucleotides read TGCGCCAGCAGCCAAGGTGACACATTTAATCAGCCCCAGCATTTT.

The rearrangement joins TRBV6-5 to TRBJ1-3, with TRBD1 matching over 7 bases. The CDR3 totals 14 residues. Germline-derived CDR1 and CDR2 are MNHEY and SVGAGI. J gave up 4 bases and V 0 bases, and 0 bases lay outside the gene matches. The CDR3 DNA is TGTGCCAGCAGTTACTCGGGACAGGGAAACACCATATATTTT. It codes for CASSYSGQGNTIYF.

The J gene is TRBJ2-4, the V gene TRBV9; D perhaps matches TRBD2 (5 bases). CDR1 and CDR2 from the germline V gene are SGDLS and YYNGEE. This CDR3 spans 16 amino acids. The V and J ends lost 6 bases and 0 bases respectively, with 16 bases between them. The CDR3 protein is CASTTRAALAKNIQYF. For the CDR3, the DNA is TGTGCCAGCACCACGAGGGCGGCGCTAGCCAAAAACATTCAGTACTTC.

This rearrangement joins TRBV5-1 to TRBJ2-6; no reliable D call. Looked up from germline, CDR1 is SGHRS and CDR2 is YFSETQ. This CDR3 has 15 residues. Trimming left V 0 bases short and J 0 bases short, with 4 bases between. The CDR3 nucleotides read TGCGCCAGCAGCTTGGGGCGCTCTGGGGCCAACGTCCTGACTTTC. This sequence encodes CASSLGRSGANVLTF.

This rearrangement joins TRBV7-2 to TRBJ2-5; the D is unclear. The length of the CDR3 is 13 residues. Germline values: CDR1 SGHTA, CDR2 FQGNSA. The ends were cut back, 5 bases at V and 3 bases at J, with 10 bases in the middle. CDR3 amino acids: CASSQWGEETQYF. Written as DNA, the CDR3 is TGTGCCAGCAGCCAGTGGGGTGAAGAGACCCAGTACTTC.

The DNA of the CDR3 is TGTGCCAGCAGCTTAGGGGCAGGCGAAACTCAGCCCCAGCATTTT. It yields the protein CASSLGAGETQPQHF. The chain links TRBV7-2 to TRBJ1-5, with unresolved D. Trimming left V 1 base short and J 6 bases short, with 13 bases between. This CDR3 contains 15 residues. In germline, CDR1 is SGHTA, CDR2 FQGNSA.

The chain combines TRBV4-3 with TRBJ2-3, with 10 bases aligning to TRBD1. Trimming at V came to 0 bases and at J to 5 bases, leaving 8 bases not matched to a gene. Germline CDR1 and CDR2: LGHNA and YSLEER. The CDR3 runs to 17 residues. This chain's CDR3 is CASSQDRSGQGLDTQYF. The CDR3 DNA sequence: TGCGCCAGCAGCCAAGATCGCTCGGGACAGGGGTTAGATACGCAGTATTTT.

The chain links TRBV6-5 to TRBJ1-1; TRBD1 aligns across 7 bases. From germline, CDR1 is MNHEY and CDR2 SVGAGI. CDR3 length equals 15 residues. The junction had 7 bases not matched to a gene; V was cut back by 2 bases and J by 4 bases. CDR3 amino acids: CASSYRSTGSTEAFF. DNA for the CDR3: TGTGCCAGCAGTTACCGCTCGACAGGGAGCACTGAAGCTTTCTTT.

The chain joins TRBV19 to TRBJ2-7; TRBD1 might be the D (6 bases). In germline, CDR1 is LNHDA, CDR2 SQIVND (reference sequence). The CDR3 length is 13 residues. V lost 6 bases, J lost 3 bases, and 12 bases lay in between. CDR3 nucleotides: TGTGCCAGTAGGAAGGGACAATACTACGAGCAGTACTTC. Translation: CASRKGQYYEQYF.

This clone has a handful of counts. The rearrangement links TRBV28 to TRBJ1-2; the match to TRBD1 covers 7 bases. Germline lookup yields CDR1 MDHEN and CDR2 SYDVKM. Trimming took 6 bases from V and 2 from J; bases not matched to a gene: 6. The CDR3 runs to 14 residues. The CDR3 is CASSTGGQNYGYTF. DNA of the CDR3: TGTGCCAGCAGCACGGGGGGACAGAACTATGGCTACACCTTC.

CDR3 region: CASRSVGGGSPLHF. The DNA for the CDR3 is TGTGCCAGCAGGTCCGTTGGGGGAGGGTCACCCCTCCACTTT. The V gene is TRBV7-2, the J gene TRBJ1-6; the D gene is possibly TRBD1 (5 bases). V lost 6 bases and J lost 10, with 16 bases in between. Germline-derived CDR1 and CDR2 are SGHTA and FQGNSA. The CDR3 sequence is 14 residues long.

This clone came up once. Here the CDR3 reads CASSPGAGFYEQYF. The CDR3 nucleotides are TGCGCCAGCAGCCCCGGGGCCGGCTTCTACGAGCAGTACTTC. The chain has TRBV4-1 and TRBJ2-7; either TRBD1 or TRBD2 may fit D (5 bases each). Trimming cost V 4 bases and J 3 bases, with 13 bases left between them. Per germline, CDR1 MGHRA and CDR2 YSYEKL. This CDR3 is 14 amino acids long.

The chain combines TRBV6-2 or TRBV6-3 with TRBJ1-5; 7 bases match TRBD1. CDR3 size: 14 residues. The V and J ends lost 2 bases and 6 bases, in that order; junction bases with no gene match: 4. From germline, CDR1 is MNHEY and CDR2 SVGEGT. For the CDR3, the DNA is TGTGCCAGCAGTTACCGACAGGGTGGTCAGCCCCAGCATTTT. It encodes CASSYRQGGQPQHF.

This chain joins TRBV2 and TRBJ2-2, with D tentatively TRBD1 (6 bases). Trimming cost V 2 bases and J 4 bases, with 14 bases left between them. Germline V gives CDR1 SNHLY, CDR2 FYNNEI. This CDR3 spans 16 amino acids. CDR3 nucleotides: TGTGCCAGCAGTGAACCGGGACATTTTGTCACCGGGGAGCTGTTTTTT. Its translation: CASSEPGHFVTGELFF.

The chain carries TRBV7-2 and TRBJ2-7; D call uncertain. V gave up 3 bases and J gave up 5 bases, with 14 bases separating them. Germline V CDR1 and CDR2: SGHTA, FQGNSA. The CDR3 runs to 14 residues. The CDR3 sequence is CASSFASFSDEQYF. The CDR3 DNA sequence: TGTGCCAGCAGCTTTGCCTCCTTTAGTGACGAGCAGTACTTC.

This chain joins TRBV4-3 and TRBJ1-5; D may be TRBD1 (5 bases). Trimming left V 1 base short and J 2 bases short, with 18 bases between. Germline loops: CDR1 LGHNA, CDR2 YSLEER. CDR3 length: 18 amino acids. CDR3 amino acids: CASSQGWGGAQGNQPQHF. CDR3 nucleotides: TGCGCCAGCAGCCAAGGTTGGGGAGGGGCCCAGGGCAATCAGCCCCAGCATTTT.

This clone was counted once. The V call is TRBV4-3, the J call TRBJ2-7; 9 bases align to TRBD1. Germline loops: CDR1 LGHNA, CDR2 YSLEER. After removal of 4 bases from V and 2 bases from J, the junction contained 6 bases not matched to a gene. This CDR3 comprises 15 residues. For the CDR3, the DNA is TGCGCCAGCAGCCTCGGACAGGGGAGAGCCTACGAGCAGTACTTC. Its translation: CASSLGQGRAYEQYF.

This clone has a handful of counts. The CDR3 nucleotides read TGTGCCAGCAGCCATAAAGGAAATCGGGGCTACACCTTC. Its translation: CASSHKGNRGYTF. This chain links TRBV3-1 (or the pseudogene TRBV3-2) with TRBJ1-2; no firm D call. Germline-derived CDR1 and CDR2 are LGHDT and YNNKEL (reference sequence). V lost 3 bases and J 8 bases, leaving 13 bases between the germline ends. This CDR3 region has 13 residues.

CDR3 bases: TGTGCCAGCAGACAACAGGGGGCAAGCCGCTATGGCTACACCTTC. Encoded protein: CASRQQGASRYGYTF. The chain recombines TRBV28 with TRBJ1-2, with 9 nucleotides matching TRBD1. Germline CDR1 is MDHEN and CDR2 is SYDVKM. The CDR3 consists of 15 residues. V dropped 6 bases and J dropped 4; count of bases not matched to a gene: 9.

The chain is built from TRBV12-3 or TRBV12-4 and TRBJ1-4; D unresolved. Deletions cut 2 bases from V and 6 bases from J, with 7 bases between. The CDR3 contains 13 residues. CDR3 amino acids: CASSLPPDEKLFF. The CDR3 DNA is TGTGCCAGCAGTTTACCTCCTGATGAAAAACTGTTTTTT.